These 7 T cell receptor beta chains were sequenced from one sample in a study of Graves' ophthalmopathy and Graves' hyperthyroidism. Amplified material comprised TCR beta CDR3 regions derived from RNA transcripts. In the first round, RT-PCR was carried out with HTBI primers, and a multiplex PCR formed the second round. A single record per CDR3 protein comes from TCRdb applying MiXCR to the multiplex PCR reads. This sample has 400,000 or so distinct CDR3 sequences, with 15% found just once. The source material was peripheral blood. Every receptor here comes from a woman between 18 and 30 years old with stable Graves' hyperthyroidism.

V gene TRBV4-1 combines with J gene TRBJ1-2, with D hard to call. CDR1 is MGHRA, CDR2 YSYEKL, per germline. The CDR3 extends over 13 amino acids. V was trimmed by 3 bases and J by 3 bases, leaving 8 bases between them. The CDR3 DNA is TGCGCCAGCAGCCAGACGCATTACTATGGCTACACCTTC. It translates to CASSQTHYYGYTF.

This clonotype was seen ten or more times. The chain combines TRBV12-3 or TRBV12-4 with TRBJ2-7; tentative D call: TRBD1 (5 bases). The CDR3 sequence is 13 residues long. V was cut by 3 bases and J by 2 bases, with 8 bases left in between. The CDR3 region is CASSFDRAYEQYF. The CDR3 bases are TGTGCCAGCAGTTTTGACAGAGCCTACGAGCAGTACTTC.

The sample holds many counts of this clonotype. V is TRBV12-3 or TRBV12-4 and J is TRBJ1-5; D remains ambiguous. This CDR3 has 15 residues. The ends were cut back, 3 bases at V and 1 base at J, with 10 bases in the middle. CDR3 protein: CASSFGERSNQPQHF. The CDR3 bases are TGTGCCAGCAGTTTTGGGGAGAGGAGCAATCAGCCCCAGCATTTT.

Many counts were recorded for this clonotype. This sequence joins TRBV6-2 or TRBV6-3 and TRBJ1-6; 7 bases fit TRBD1. CDR3 length: 16 residues. The trim removed 5 bases at V and 1 base at J, leaving 5 bases unmatched. Per the germline V gene, CDR1 is MNHEY and CDR2 is SVGEGT. CDR3 region: CASSRQGGSYNSPLHF. CDR3 DNA sequence: TGTGCCAGCAGTCGACAGGGTGGGTCCTATAATTCACCCCTCCACTTT.

This clonotype was detected ten times or more. The CDR3 region has the DNA TGTGCCAGCAGTTTTGGGGTAAAAAGCGAGCAGTACTTC. Translating gives CASSFGVKSEQYF. This chain links TRBV27 with TRBJ2-7; D is undetermined. The germline V and J ends were trimmed by 3 bases and 6 bases, with 12 bases remaining between them. The CDR3 loop spans 13 amino acids. Germline assignment: CDR1 MNHEY and CDR2 SMNVEV (reference sequence).

This clonotype was found many times. The chain has TRBV2 and TRBJ2-7; D not certain. V dropped 7 bases and J dropped 3 bases, with 13 bases sitting between them. This CDR3 is 13 amino acids long. In germline, CDR1 is SNHLY, CDR2 FYNNEI. CDR3 protein: CASTADVNYEQYF. The CDR3 nucleotides read TGTGCCAGCACGGCGGACGTGAACTACGAGCAGTACTTC.

This clonotype was counted at least ten times. The chain carries TRBV2 and TRBJ2-5; the match to TRBD2 covers 9 bases. Germline V gives CDR1 SNHLY, CDR2 FYNNEI. This CDR3 spans 15 amino acids. J was trimmed by 4 bases and V by 4 bases; bases with no gene match: 7. The CDR3 loop is CASSVQRGVGETQYF. CDR3 sequence (DNA): TGTGCCAGCAGTGTTCAGCGGGGGGTTGGAGAGACCCAGTACTTC.